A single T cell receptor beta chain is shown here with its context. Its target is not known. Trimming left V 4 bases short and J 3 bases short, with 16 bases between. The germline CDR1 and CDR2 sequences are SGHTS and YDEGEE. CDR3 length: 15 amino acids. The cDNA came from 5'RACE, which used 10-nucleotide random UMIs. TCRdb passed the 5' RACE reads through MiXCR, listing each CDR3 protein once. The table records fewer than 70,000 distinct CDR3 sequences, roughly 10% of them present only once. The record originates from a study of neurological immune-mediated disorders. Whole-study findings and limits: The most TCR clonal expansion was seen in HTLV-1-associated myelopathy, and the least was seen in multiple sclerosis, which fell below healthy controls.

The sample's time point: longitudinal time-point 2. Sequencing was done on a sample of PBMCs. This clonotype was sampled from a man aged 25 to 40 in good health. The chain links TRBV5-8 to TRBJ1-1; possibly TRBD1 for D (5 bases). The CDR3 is CASSPWRGSDTEAFF. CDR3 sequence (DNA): TGTGCCAGCAGCCCTTGGCGGGGGTCGGACACTGAAGCTTTCTTT.